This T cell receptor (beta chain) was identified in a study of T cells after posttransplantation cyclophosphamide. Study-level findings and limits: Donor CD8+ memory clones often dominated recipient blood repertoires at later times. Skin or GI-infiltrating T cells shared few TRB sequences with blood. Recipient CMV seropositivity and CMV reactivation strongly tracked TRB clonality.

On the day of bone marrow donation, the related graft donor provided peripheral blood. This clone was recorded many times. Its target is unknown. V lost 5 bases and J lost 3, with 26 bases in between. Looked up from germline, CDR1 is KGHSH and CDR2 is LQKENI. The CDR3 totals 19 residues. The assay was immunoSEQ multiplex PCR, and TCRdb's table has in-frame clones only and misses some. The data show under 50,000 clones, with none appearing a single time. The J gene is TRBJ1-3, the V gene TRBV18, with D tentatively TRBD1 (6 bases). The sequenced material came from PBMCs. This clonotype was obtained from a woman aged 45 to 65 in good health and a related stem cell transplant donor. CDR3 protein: CASSSYRDTILRGGNTIYF. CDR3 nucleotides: TGTGCCAGCTCATCATACAGGGACACTATACTACGTGGTGGAAACACCATATATTTT.